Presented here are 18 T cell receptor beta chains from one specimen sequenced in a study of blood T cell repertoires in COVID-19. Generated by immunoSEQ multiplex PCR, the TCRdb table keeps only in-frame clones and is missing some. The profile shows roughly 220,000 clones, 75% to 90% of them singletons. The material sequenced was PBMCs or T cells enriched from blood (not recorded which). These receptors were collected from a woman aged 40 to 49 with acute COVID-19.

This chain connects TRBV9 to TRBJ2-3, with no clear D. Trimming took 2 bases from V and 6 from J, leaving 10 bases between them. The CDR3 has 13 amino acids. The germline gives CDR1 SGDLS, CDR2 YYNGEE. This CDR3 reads CASSVEAWDTQYF. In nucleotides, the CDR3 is TGTGCCAGCAGCGTCGAGGCTTGGGATACGCAGTATTTT.

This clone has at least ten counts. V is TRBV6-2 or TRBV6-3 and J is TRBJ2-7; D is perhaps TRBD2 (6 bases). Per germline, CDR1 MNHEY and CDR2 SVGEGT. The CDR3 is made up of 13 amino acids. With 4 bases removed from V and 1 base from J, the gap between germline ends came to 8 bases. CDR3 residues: CASSWGESYEQYF. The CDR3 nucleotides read TGTGCCAGCAGTTGGGGGGAATCCTACGAGCAGTACTTC.

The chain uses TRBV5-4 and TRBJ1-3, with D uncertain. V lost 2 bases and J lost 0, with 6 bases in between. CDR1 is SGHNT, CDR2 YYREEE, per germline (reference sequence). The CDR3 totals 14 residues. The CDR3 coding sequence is TGTGCCAGCAGCTTACAGAGCTCTGGAAACACCATATATTTT. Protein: CASSLQSSGNTIYF.

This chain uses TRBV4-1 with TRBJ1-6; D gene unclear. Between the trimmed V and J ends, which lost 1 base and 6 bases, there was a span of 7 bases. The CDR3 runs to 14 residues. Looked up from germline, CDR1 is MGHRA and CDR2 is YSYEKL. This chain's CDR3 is CASSQGHGNSPLHF. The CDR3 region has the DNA TGCGCCAGCAGCCAAGGACACGGTAATTCACCCCTCCACTTT.

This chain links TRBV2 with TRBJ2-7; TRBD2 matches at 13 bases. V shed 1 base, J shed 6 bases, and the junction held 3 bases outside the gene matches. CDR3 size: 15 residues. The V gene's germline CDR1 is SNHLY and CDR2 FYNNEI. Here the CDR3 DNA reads TGTGCCAGCAGTGAAGGCGGGACTAGCGGGGTCGAGCAGTACGTC. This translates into CASSEGGTSGVEQYV.

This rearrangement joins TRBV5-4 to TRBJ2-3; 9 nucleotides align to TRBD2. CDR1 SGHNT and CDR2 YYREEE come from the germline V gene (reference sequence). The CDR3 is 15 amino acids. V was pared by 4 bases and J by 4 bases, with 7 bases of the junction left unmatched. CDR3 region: CASSARGGAPDTQYF. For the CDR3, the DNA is TGTGCCAGCAGCGCGCGCGGGGGGGCCCCAGATACGCAGTATTTT.

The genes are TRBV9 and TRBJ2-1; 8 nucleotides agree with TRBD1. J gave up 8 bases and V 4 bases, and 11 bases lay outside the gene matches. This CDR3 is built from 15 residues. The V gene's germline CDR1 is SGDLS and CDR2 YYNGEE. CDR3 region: CASSPDRGYLDEQFF. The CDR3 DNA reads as TGTGCCAGCAGCCCCGACAGGGGATATTTGGATGAGCAGTTCTTC.

The CDR3 DNA follows: TGTGCCAGCAGCGTCGGGACAGGGTCCTACAATGAGCAGTTCTTC. Encoded protein: CASSVGTGSYNEQFF. The rearrangement uses TRBV9 and TRBJ2-1; 9 bases fit TRBD1. This CDR3 region has 15 residues. Germline CDR1 is SGDLS and CDR2 is YYNGEE. After removal of 2 bases from V and 1 base from J, the junction contained 1 base not matched to a gene.

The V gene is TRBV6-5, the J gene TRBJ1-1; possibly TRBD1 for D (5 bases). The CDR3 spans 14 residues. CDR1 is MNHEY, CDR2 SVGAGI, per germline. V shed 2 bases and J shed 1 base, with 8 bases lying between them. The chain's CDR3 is CASSYPGQNTEAFF. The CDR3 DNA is TGTGCCAGCAGTTACCCAGGACAGAACACTGAAGCTTTCTTT.

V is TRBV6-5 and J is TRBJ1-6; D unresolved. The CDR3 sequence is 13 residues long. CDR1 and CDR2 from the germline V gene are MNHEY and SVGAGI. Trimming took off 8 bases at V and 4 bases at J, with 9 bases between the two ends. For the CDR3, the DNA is TGTGCCAGCGGTACGGGGTATAATTCACCCCTCCACTTT. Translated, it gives CASGTGYNSPLHF.

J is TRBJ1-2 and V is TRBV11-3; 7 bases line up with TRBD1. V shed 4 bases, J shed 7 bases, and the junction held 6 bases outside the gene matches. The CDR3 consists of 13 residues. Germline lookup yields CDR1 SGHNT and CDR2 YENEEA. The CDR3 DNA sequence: TGTGCCAGCAGCTCGCGACAGGGAGGTGGCTACACCTTC. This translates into CASSSRQGGGYTF.

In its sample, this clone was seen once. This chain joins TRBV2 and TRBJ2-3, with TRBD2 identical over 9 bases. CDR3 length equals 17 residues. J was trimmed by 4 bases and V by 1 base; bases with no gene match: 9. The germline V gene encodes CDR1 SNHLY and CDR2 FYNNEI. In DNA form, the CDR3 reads TGTGCCAGCAGTGAAGGGTCTGGCGGGGGGGAGGCAGATACGCAGTATTTT. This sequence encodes CASSEGSGGGEADTQYF. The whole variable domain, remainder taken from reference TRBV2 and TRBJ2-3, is EPEVTQTPSHQVTQMGQEVILRCVPISNHLYFYWYRQILGQKVEFLVSFYNNEISEKSEIFDDQFSVERPDGSNFTLKIRSTKLEDSAMYFCASSEGSGGGEADTQYFGPGTRLTVL.

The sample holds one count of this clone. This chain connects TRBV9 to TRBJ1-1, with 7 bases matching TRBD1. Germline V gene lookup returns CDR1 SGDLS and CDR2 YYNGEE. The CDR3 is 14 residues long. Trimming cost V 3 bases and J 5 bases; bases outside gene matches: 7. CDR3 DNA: TGTGCCAGCAGCGGTTCAGGGGGTGTGACTGAAGCTTTCTTT. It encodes CASSGSGGVTEAFF.

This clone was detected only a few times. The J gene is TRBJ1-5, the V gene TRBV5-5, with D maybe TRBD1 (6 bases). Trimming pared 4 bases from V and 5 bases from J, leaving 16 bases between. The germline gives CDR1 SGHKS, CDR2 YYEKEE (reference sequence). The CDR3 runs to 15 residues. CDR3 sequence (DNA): TGTGCCAGCAGCAGAACCGGGACACATGATCAGCCCCAGCATTTT. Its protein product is CASSRTGTHDQPQHF.

CDR3 coding DNA: TGTGCCAGCAGGGGACAGGTTCTCACCGGGGAGCTGTTTTTT. The encoded protein is CASRGQVLTGELFF. The chain employs TRBV2 and TRBJ2-2; 8 bases agree with TRBD1. With V trimmed by 6 bases and J by 4 bases, 4 bases remained unmatched. Germline-derived CDR1 and CDR2 are SNHLY and FYNNEI. The CDR3 length is 14 residues.

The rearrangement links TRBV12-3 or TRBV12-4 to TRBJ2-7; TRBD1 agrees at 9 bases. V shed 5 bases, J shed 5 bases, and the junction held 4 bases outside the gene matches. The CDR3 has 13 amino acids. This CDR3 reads CASSPGQGNEQYF. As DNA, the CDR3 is TGTGCCAGCAGTCCCGGACAGGGGAACGAGCAGTACTTC.

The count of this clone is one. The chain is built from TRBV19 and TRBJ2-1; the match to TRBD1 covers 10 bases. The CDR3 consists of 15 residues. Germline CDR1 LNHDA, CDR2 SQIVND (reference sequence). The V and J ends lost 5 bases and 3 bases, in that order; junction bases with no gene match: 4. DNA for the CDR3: TGTGCCAGTAGTCTGGGACAGGGGATCTACAATGAGCAGTTCTTC. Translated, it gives CASSLGQGIYNEQFF.

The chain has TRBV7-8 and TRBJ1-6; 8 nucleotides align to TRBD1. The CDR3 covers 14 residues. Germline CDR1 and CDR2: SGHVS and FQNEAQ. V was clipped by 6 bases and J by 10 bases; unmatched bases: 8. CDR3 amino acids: CASRRDRGGSPLHF. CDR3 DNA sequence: TGTGCCAGCAGGAGAGACAGGGGTGGATCACCCCTCCACTTT.